A single sample is the source of the 27 T cell receptor beta chains below, sequenced in a study of T cell changes during pregnancy in multiple sclerosis. Method: immunoSEQ multiplex PCR; TCRdb's copy keeps in-frame clones and lacks some. The sample carries roughly 88,000 clones, more than 85% recorded once. Material: peripheral blood, obtained in the first trimester of pregnancy. These receptor sequences come from a female donor with multiple sclerosis, enrolled in a pregnancy study.

The V and J genes are TRBV28 and TRBJ1-4, with 9 bases that match TRBD1. The V and J ends lost 10 bases and 7 bases, in that order; junction bases with no gene match: 7. Germline V gene sequence: CDR1 MDHEN, CDR2 SYDVKM. The CDR3 has 13 residues. CDR3 protein: CATAGQGGEKLFF. As DNA, the CDR3 is TGTGCCACCGCGGGACAGGGAGGTGAAAAACTGTTTTTT.

CDR3 sequence: CASTRTASTDTQYF. The CDR3 DNA follows: TGTGCCAGCACGCGGACAGCTAGCACAGATACGCAGTATTTT. The V call is TRBV5-8, the J call TRBJ2-3; D may be TRBD1 (6 bases). V lost 6 bases and J 0 bases, leaving 11 bases between the germline ends. From germline, CDR1 is SGHTS and CDR2 YDEGEE. CDR3 length: 14 amino acids. The complete variable domain, with remaining parts taken from reference TRBV5-8 and TRBJ2-3, reads EAGVTQSPTHLIKTRGQQATLRCSPISGHTSVYWYQQALGLGLQFLLWYDEGEERNRGNFPPRFSGRQFPNYSSELNVNALELEDSALYLCASTRTASTDTQYFGPGTRLTVL.

This chain joins TRBV2 and TRBJ2-7, with no clear D. The CDR3 runs to 14 residues. Germline loops: CDR1 SNHLY, CDR2 FYNNEI. Trimming stripped 8 bases from V and 4 bases from J, with 18 bases between. In DNA, the CDR3 is TGTGCCAGCCGCTTCGACATCGGCTGGTACGAGCAGTACTTC. It specifies CASRFDIGWYEQYF. Full variable domain (remainder filled in from reference TRBV2 and TRBJ2-7): EPEVTQTPSHQVTQMGQEVILRCVPISNHLYFYWYRQILGQKVEFLVSFYNNEISEKSEIFDDQFSVERPDGSNFTLKIRSTKLEDSAMYFCASRFDIGWYEQYFGPGTRLTVT.

This chain joins TRBV7-9 and TRBJ1-2; 9 bases are a match to TRBD1. Trimming took 5 bases from V and 8 from J; bases not matched to a gene: 12. The CDR3 contains 15 residues. Germline V gene lookup returns CDR1 SEHNR and CDR2 FQNEAQ (reference sequence). The DNA for the CDR3 is TGTGCCAGCAGCCACCCGGACAGGGGAATTGACGGCTACACCTTC. Encoded protein: CASSHPDRGIDGYTF.

This chain links TRBV6-1 with TRBJ1-1; a weak D match, TRBD1 (6 bases). Trimming removed 5 bases at V and 4 bases at J, with 8 bases between. Germline V gives CDR1 MNHNS, CDR2 SASEGT. The CDR3 runs to 12 residues. The DNA of the CDR3 is TGTGCCAGCAGTCCACAGGGCACTGAAGCTTTCTTT. Its protein is CASSPQGTEAFF.

The chain recombines TRBV4-1 with TRBJ2-5; TRBD2 aligns across 11 bases. The CDR3 length is 16 residues. Germline V gives CDR1 MGHRA, CDR2 YSYEKL. V trimming: 4 bases; J trimming: 1 base; junction bases outside the gene matches: 5. The CDR3, as DNA: TGCGCCAGCAGCCCAGGGACTAGCGGTTTCCAAGAGACCCAGTACTTC. It is translated as CASSPGTSGFQETQYF.

The rearrangement uses TRBV5-1 and TRBJ2-3; D is perhaps TRBD2 (6 bases). Germline V lookup: CDR1 SGHRS, CDR2 YFSETQ. The CDR3 covers 15 residues. V was clipped by 1 base and J by 0 bases, with 9 bases between them. CDR3 DNA sequence: TGCGCCAGCAGCTTGACGGGAGTAAGCACAGATACGCAGTATTTT. As protein: CASSLTGVSTDTQYF. Combining the CDR3 with reference TRBV5-1 and TRBJ2-3 gives the whole variable domain KAGVTQTPRYLIKTRGQQVTLSCSPISGHRSVSWYQQTPGQGLQFLFEYFSETQRNKGNFPGRFSGRQFSNSRSEMNVSTLELGDSALYLCASSLTGVSTDTQYFGPGTRLTVL.

Note on this clone: This sample also contains other DNA sequences that code for the same CDR3. This chain joins TRBV27 and TRBJ2-7; 10 nucleotides line up with TRBD2. Germline CDR1 is MNHEY and CDR2 is SMNVEV (reference sequence). CDR3 length: 14 amino acids. V lost 4 bases and J lost 2; bases outside the gene matches: 2. CDR3 protein: CASSWTSGTYEQYF. DNA of the CDR3: TGTGCCAGCAGTTGGACTAGCGGAACCTACGAGCAGTACTTC.

The CDR3: CASSYTSGSYKTYNEQFF. The CDR3 DNA is TGTGCCAGCAGCTACACTAGCGGGAGTTATAAAACCTACAATGAGCAGTTCTTC. The V and J genes are TRBV7-3 and TRBJ2-1; 11 nucleotides match TRBD2. The CDR3 has 18 amino acids. Germline trimming cut 4 bases from V and 2 bases from J; bases unmatched to any gene: 10. Germline-derived CDR1 and CDR2 are SGHTA and FQGTGA.

The chain uses TRBV11-2 and TRBJ1-2; 9 bases map to TRBD1. This CDR3 contains 13 residues. Losses at the gene ends were 4 bases for V and 5 bases for J; bases not matched to a gene: 2. Germline assignment: CDR1 SGHAT and CDR2 FQNNGV. The DNA for the CDR3 is TGTGCCAGCAGCTCGGGACAGGGTTATGGCTACACCTTC. Its translation is CASSSGQGYGYTF.

V and J are TRBV6-1 and TRBJ2-7; 7 bases map to TRBD1. This CDR3 has 13 residues. V lost 5 bases, J lost 3 bases, and 4 bases stayed unmatched. Germline CDR1 MNHNS, CDR2 SASEGT. The CDR3 loop reads CASSRGGIYEQYF. CDR3 DNA: TGTGCCAGCAGTAGAGGGGGCATCTACGAGCAGTACTTC.

This clone was seen only a few times. The chain combines TRBV5-4 with TRBJ2-7; 9 bases agree with TRBD1. The V and J ends lost 3 bases and 7 bases, in that order; junction bases with no gene match: 8. The CDR3 contains 14 residues. CDR1 is SGHNT and CDR2 is YYREEE in the germline V gene (reference sequence). CDR3 coding DNA: TGTGCCAGCAGCTCCCGGGACAGGGTATTGGAGCAGTACTTC. Translating it yields CASSSRDRVLEQYF.

The chain employs TRBV6-1 and TRBJ1-2; TRBD1 is a possible D gene (5 bases). The V end lost 5 bases, the J end lost 4 bases, and 11 bases lay between the germline ends. The CDR3 has 13 amino acids. Germline V gene lookup returns CDR1 MNHNS and CDR2 SASEGT. The CDR3 protein is CASSKGQIYGYTF. The CDR3 DNA reads TGTGCCAGCAGTAAGGGGCAGATCTATGGCTACACCTTC.

This clone was seen just once. The V and J genes are TRBV5-4 and TRBJ2-5, with 7 bases that match TRBD2. The CDR3 spans 17 residues. V trimming: 0 bases; J trimming: 7 bases; junction bases outside the gene matches: 15. Germline lookup yields CDR1 SGHNT and CDR2 YYREEE (reference sequence). CDR3 DNA sequence: TGTGCCAGCAGCTTGGGGGTACCTAGCGGTCGTGGAGGGACCCAGTACTTC. This gives the protein CASSLGVPSGRGGTQYF.

The chain joins TRBV7-3 to TRBJ2-1, with 9 bases aligning to TRBD2. The CDR3 totals 15 residues. V lost 4 bases, J lost 6 bases, and 7 bases stayed unmatched. Per germline, CDR1 SGHTA and CDR2 FQGTGA. The CDR3 nucleotides read TGTGCCAGCAGCTCCGTGGGCGGGAGGGCCAATGAGCAGTTCTTC. Translation: CASSSVGGRANEQFF.

Here the CDR3 DNA reads TGTGCCAGCAGCTTAGTTTGGGCTCGGGACAGGGAGGACAATGAGCAGTTCTTC. Amino acid sequence: CASSLVWARDREDNEQFF. The chain recombines TRBV7-9 with TRBJ2-1; 9 nucleotides agree with TRBD1. Germline V CDR1 and CDR2: SEHNR, FQNEAQ (reference sequence). CDR3 length: 18 amino acids. Trimming at V came to 1 base and at J to 5 bases, leaving 12 bases not matched to a gene.

This clone appeared a few times. V gene TRBV28 combines with J gene TRBJ2-7; possibly TRBD1 for D (5 bases). V was shortened by 1 base and J by 4 bases, with 26 bases between the two germline ends. CDR1 is MDHEN and CDR2 is SYDVKM in the germline V gene. The CDR3 has 19 amino acids. DNA for the CDR3: TGTGCCAGCAGTTTATTGTATCCGATATATCAGGGTAAGCCTTACGAGCAGTACTTC. Its translation is CASSLLYPIYQGKPYEQYF.

The rearrangement joins TRBV6-5 to TRBJ2-2; 11 nucleotides agree with TRBD1. V shed 5 bases and J 6 bases; nucleotides not matched to a gene: 5. The length of the CDR3 is 15 residues. Germline values: CDR1 MNHEY, CDR2 SVGAGI. The CDR3 region has the DNA TGTGCCAGCAGTCCCGGGACAGGGGGACCCGGGGAGCTGTTTTTT. Amino acid sequence: CASSPGTGGPGELFF.

The chain has TRBV18 and TRBJ1-1; TRBD1 agrees at 9 bases. The CDR3 consists of 14 residues. CDR1 and CDR2 from the germline V gene are KGHSH and LQKENI. With 3 bases clipped from V and 3 bases from J, the junction kept 2 bases outside the gene matches. The CDR3 nucleotides are TGTGCCAGCTCACCTGGGACAGGGTACACTGAAGCTTTCTTT. Encoded protein: CASSPGTGYTEAFF.

This clone is a singleton in its sample. The gene calls are TRBV19 and TRBJ2-7, with 9 bases that match TRBD1. Looked up from germline, CDR1 is LNHDA and CDR2 is SQIVND (reference sequence). The J segment lost 6 bases and the V segment lost 6 bases, leaving 6 bases of the junction unmatched. The length of the CDR3 is 13 residues. In nucleotides, the CDR3 is TGTGCCAGTAGCCCAGACAGGGGGAGCGAGCAGTACTTC. This encodes CASSPDRGSEQYF.

This clone turned up a few times. The V gene is TRBV27, the J gene TRBJ2-5, with TRBD1 matching over 9 bases. CDR3 length: 15 amino acids. V lost 7 bases and J lost 5; bases outside the gene matches: 11. Germline V gene sequence: CDR1 MNHEY, CDR2 SMNVEV (reference sequence). CDR3 residues: CASNTLTGGDETQYF. For the CDR3, the DNA is TGTGCCAGCAATACCCTGACAGGGGGTGACGAGACCCAGTACTTC.

The chain is built from TRBV27 and TRBJ2-2; D perhaps matches TRBD2 (5 bases). CDR1 and CDR2 (germline): MNHEY, SMNVEV (reference sequence). This CDR3 is built from 15 residues. V gave up 2 bases and J gave up 6 bases, with 13 bases separating them. The CDR3 nucleotides read TGTGCCAGCAGTTTAAGACCGGGAACGTCCGGGGAGCTGTTTTTT. This codes for CASSLRPGTSGELFF.

The rearrangement uses TRBV5-6 and TRBJ1-3; possibly TRBD1 for D (6 bases). Trimming took 1 base from V and 0 from J, leaving 17 bases between them. Germline V gives CDR1 SGHDT, CDR2 YYEEEE. The CDR3 contains 18 residues. The CDR3 loop is CASSLFPRTDFSGNTIYF. CDR3 DNA: TGTGCCAGCAGCTTGTTCCCTCGGACAGATTTCTCTGGAAACACCATATATTTT.

This chain joins TRBV2 and TRBJ2-3; 7 positions match TRBD1. Germline loops: CDR1 SNHLY, CDR2 FYNNEI. CDR3 length: 15 residues. Germline trimming cut 1 base from V and 4 bases from J; bases unmatched to any gene: 5. This CDR3 reads CASSEEGQAPDTQYF. The CDR3 coding sequence is TGTGCCAGCAGTGAAGAAGGACAGGCCCCAGATACGCAGTATTTT.

The chain has TRBV27 and TRBJ2-3; 7 positions agree with TRBD2. This CDR3 comprises 14 residues. V was pared by 0 bases and J by 6 bases, with 3 bases of the junction left unmatched. The V gene's germline CDR1 is MNHEY and CDR2 SMNVEV (reference sequence). CDR3 nucleotide sequence: TGTGCCAGCAGTTTATCGAGGGGAGGGGATACGCAGTATTTT. This codes for CASSLSRGGDTQYF.

V and J are TRBV11-2 and TRBJ2-2; 8 bases map to TRBD1. This CDR3 comprises 16 residues. The V gene end was trimmed by 2 bases and the J gene end by 4 bases; junction bases not matched to a gene: 6. Germline V gene lookup returns CDR1 SGHAT and CDR2 FQNNGV. As DNA, the CDR3 is TGTGCCAGCAGCTTAAGGCAGGGGGCGGGCACCGGGGAGCTGTTTTTT. This encodes CASSLRQGAGTGELFF.

CDR3 sequence (DNA): TGCAGCGTTGAAGATGGGGCCGGATTAAGGTACAATGAGCAGTTCTTC. It encodes CSVEDGAGLRYNEQFF. The rearrangement uses TRBV29-1 and TRBJ2-1, with a weak D call TRBD1 (5 bases). There are 16 residues in the CDR3. Trimming stripped 0 bases from V and 4 bases from J, with 16 bases between. In germline, CDR1 is SQVTM, CDR2 ANQGSEA.